This TCR beta chain is drawn from a study of blood T cell repertoires in COVID-19. Germline V CDR1 and CDR2: MDHEN, SYDVKM. V lost 3 bases to trimming and J lost 0 bases, with 9 bases between them. This CDR3 spans 15 amino acids. Only in-frame clones appear in the TCRdb table, and some are missing; sequencing was by immunoSEQ multiplex PCR. The table includes roughly 200,000 clones, roughly 89% detected once. The chain couples TRBV28 to TRBJ2-4; D is uncertain. This receptor was obtained from a man over 45 with acute or convalescent COVID-19. The sequencing input was peripheral blood. CDR3 sequence reads: CASSFLALAKNIQYF. The CDR3 coding sequence is TGTGCCAGCAGTTTTCTGGCCCTAGCCAAAAACATTCAGTACTTC.